The clone carrying this T cell receptor beta chain occurred many times. The sample is drawn from a study of neurological immune-mediated disorders. V trimming: 6 bases; J trimming: 11 bases; junction bases outside the gene matches: 13. The CDR3 consists of 15 residues. Germline CDR1 and CDR2: DFQATT and SNEGSKA (reference sequence). Time point in this sample: longitudinal time-point 1 (baseline). From the 5' RACE reads, TCRdb called clonotypes with MiXCR, one entry per CDR3 protein. The sample gives about 71,000 distinct CDR3 sequences, roughly a tenth of which show up once; 9.5% to 10% is in the top ten.

The receptor was derived from a man aged 25-45 years in good health. V and J are TRBV20-1 and TRBJ2-1; TRBD2 matches at 13 bases. What was sequenced was PBMCs. The CDR3 sequence: CSASPGLAGSAQQFF. The CDR3 DNA reads as TGCAGTGCGTCACCGGGACTAGCGGGATCTGCTCAGCAGTTCTTC.